The subject of this entry is one T cell receptor (beta chain). The data were taken from a study of cytomegalovirus exposure and HLA in healthy donors. Trimming cost V 0 bases and J 4 bases, with 14 bases left between them. Germline assignment: CDR1 SGHRS and CDR2 YFSETQ. The CDR3 contains 16 residues. It was with 60 Vbeta and 13 Jbeta primers that the PCR ran. Assay used: immunoSEQ multiplex PCR; TCRdb lists only in-frame clones, some missing. The sample has 160,000 or so clones, roughly 80% seen once; the top ten hold about 13%. The sequenced sample consisted of PBMCs. This sequence joins TRBV5-1 and TRBJ1-3; D is undetermined. The receptor's source is a woman aged 50 to 60 in good health and CMV-seronegative. CDR3 sequence reads: CASSLAGVLRGNTIYF. The CDR3 DNA reads TGCGCCAGCAGCTTGGCCGGGGTTTTGAGAGGAAACACCATATATTTT.